What follows describes a single T cell receptor beta chain. The target antigen is unknown. These data originate in a study of PD-1 blockade in classical Hodgkin lymphoma. With V trimmed by 6 bases and J by 4 bases, 4 bases remained unmatched. This CDR3 is built from 14 residues. Germline assignment: CDR1 MRHNA and CDR2 SNTAGT. Some clones are missing from TCRdb's copy, which holds only in-frame ones; the method was immunoSEQ multiplex PCR. The sample contains 11,000 to 15,000 clones, approximately 80% of which appear only once. All trial patients relapsed after autologous stem cell transplantation. Whole-study results and caveats: Diversity in CD4+ TCRs, unlike that measured in CD8+ TCRs, had risen significantly by C4D1. A reduction in baseline TCR diversity was reportedly seen in newly diagnosed patients relative to healthy donors.

The V and J genes are TRBV6-4 and TRBJ2-2; TRBD1 matches 8 bases. The material was peripheral blood mononuclear cells (PBMCs), obtained at baseline. This TCR derives from a human donor with classical Hodgkin lymphoma. The CDR3 region is CASSRQGFTGELFF. The CDR3 DNA sequence: TGTGCCAGCAGCAGACAGGGGTTCACCGGGGAGCTGTTTTTT.